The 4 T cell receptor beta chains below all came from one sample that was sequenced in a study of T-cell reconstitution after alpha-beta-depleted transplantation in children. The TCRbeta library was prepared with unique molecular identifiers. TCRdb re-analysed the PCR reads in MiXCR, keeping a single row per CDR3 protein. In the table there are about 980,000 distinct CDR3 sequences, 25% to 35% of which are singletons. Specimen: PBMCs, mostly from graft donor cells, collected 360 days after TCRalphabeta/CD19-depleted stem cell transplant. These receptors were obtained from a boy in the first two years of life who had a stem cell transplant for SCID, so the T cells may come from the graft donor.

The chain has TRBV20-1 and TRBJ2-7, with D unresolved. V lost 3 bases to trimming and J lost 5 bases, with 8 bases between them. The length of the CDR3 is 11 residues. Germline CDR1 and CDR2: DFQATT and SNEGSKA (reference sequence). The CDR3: CSARGGNEQYF. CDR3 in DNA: TGCAGTGCTAGGGGTGGGAACGAGCAGTACTTC.

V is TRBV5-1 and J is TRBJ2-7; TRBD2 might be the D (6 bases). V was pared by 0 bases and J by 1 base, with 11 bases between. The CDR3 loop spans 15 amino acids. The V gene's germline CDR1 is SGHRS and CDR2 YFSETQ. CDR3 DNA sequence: TGCGCCAGCAGCTTGGTGTCTAGCGATTCCTACGAGCAGTACTTC. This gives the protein CASSLVSSDSYEQYF.

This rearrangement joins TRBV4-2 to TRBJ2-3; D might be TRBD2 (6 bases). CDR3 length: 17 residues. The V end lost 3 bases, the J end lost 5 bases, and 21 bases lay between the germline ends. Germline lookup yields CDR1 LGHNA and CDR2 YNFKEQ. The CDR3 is CASSQAEGPWREDTQYF. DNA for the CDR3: TGTGCCAGCAGCCAGGCGGAGGGACCTTGGCGAGAAGATACGCAGTATTTT.

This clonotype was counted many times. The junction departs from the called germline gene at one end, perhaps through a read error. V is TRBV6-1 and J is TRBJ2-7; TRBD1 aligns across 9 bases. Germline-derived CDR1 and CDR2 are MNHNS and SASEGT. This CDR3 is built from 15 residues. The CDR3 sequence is CASNEFWDRDYEQYF. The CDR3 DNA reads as TGTGCCAGCAATGAATTTTGGGACAGGGACTACGAGCAGTACTTC.